Shown below are 3 T cell receptor beta chains from a single sample sequenced in a study of shared clonotypes between healthy human individuals. Data came from immunoSEQ multiplex PCR; TCRdb stores just in-frame clones and leaves some out. The profile covers roughly 2,500,000 clones, with roughly 93% appearing a single time and 0.36% taken by the ten largest. The sequenced sample was naive CD4+ T cells from PBMCs. Subset specified: CD45RA+ positively selected. The receptors originated from a man aged 18 to 30 in good health. Some clones in this sample may be carry-over from other donors' samples.

This chain links TRBV7-2 with TRBJ2-2; TRBD1 agrees at 7 bases. The CDR3 has 15 amino acids. The V gene end was trimmed by 3 bases and the J gene end by 4 bases; junction bases not matched to a gene: 5. From germline, CDR1 is SGHTA and CDR2 FQGNSA. CDR3 region: CASSFTGVPTGELFF. CDR3 DNA sequence: TGTGCCAGCAGCTTTACAGGGGTTCCCACCGGGGAGCTGTTTTTT.

With regard to this clone: Different DNA sequences within this sample yield the same CDR3. The V call is TRBV2, the J call TRBJ2-3; D unclear. CDR1 SNHLY and CDR2 FYNNEI come from the germline V gene. With 0 bases removed from V and 0 bases from J, the gap between germline ends came to 7 bases. The CDR3 has 15 amino acids. CDR3 sequence reads: CASSEALGSTDTQYF. Written as DNA, the CDR3 is TGTGCCAGCAGTGAAGCGCTGGGGAGCACAGATACGCAGTATTTT.

This clone has just one count. The chain has TRBV10-3 and TRBJ2-1; TRBD2 agrees at 10 bases. Germline CDR1 and CDR2: ENHRY and SYGVKD. This CDR3 comprises 17 residues. Trimming removed 1 base from V and 7 bases from J; junction bases left unmatched: 10. The CDR3 DNA reads as TGTGCCATCAGTGAGTTTCGGCTAGCGGGAGTAGGGAATGAGCAGTTCTTC. It is translated as CAISEFRLAGVGNEQFF.